The 20 T cell receptor beta chains given below trace back to one sample, sequenced in a study of immune evolution from preneoplasia to lung adenocarcinoma. TCRdb keeps only in-frame clones here, not all; method: immunoSEQ multiplex PCR. The data contain around 4,000 clones, nearly 90% of them singletons. Specimen: FFPE minimally invasive lung adenocarcinoma tissue. Receptors were obtained from a donor older than 65 with lung adenocarcinoma.

The CDR3 sequence: CASSTSTAPGEQFF. CDR3 DNA: TGTGCCAGCTCGACTAGTACCGCCCCGGGTGAGCAGTTCTTC. The rearrangement links TRBV27 to TRBJ2-1, with a tentative D call TRBD2 (6 bases). V lost 8 bases and J 9 bases, leaving 20 bases between the germline ends. Per the germline V gene, CDR1 is MNHEY and CDR2 is SMNVEV (reference sequence). The CDR3 sequence is 14 residues long.

J is TRBJ1-5 and V is TRBV6-1, with a possible D match to TRBD1 (5 bases). CDR3 length: 15 residues. V shed 1 base and J shed 1 base, with 8 bases lying between them. CDR1 MNHNS and CDR2 SASEGT come from the germline V gene. CDR3 residues: CASSEVGGSNQPQHF. In DNA, the CDR3 is TGTGCCAGCAGTGAAGTGGGGGGAAGCAATCAGCCCCAGCATTTT.

CDR3 residues: CASTLGPHGANVLTF. CDR3 in DNA: TGTGCCAGCACATTGGGCCCACACGGAGCCAACGTCCTGACTTTC. This chain uses TRBV28 with TRBJ2-6, with D uncertain. Germline V gene lookup returns CDR1 MDHEN and CDR2 SYDVKM. This CDR3 is 15 amino acids long. Trimming pared 7 bases from V and 7 bases from J, leaving 17 bases between.

This chain links TRBV29-1 with TRBJ1-1; no clear D gene. Between the trimmed V and J ends, which lost 4 bases and 0 bases, there was a span of 3 bases. Germline V gene lookup returns CDR1 SQVTM and CDR2 ANQGSEA. The CDR3 is made up of 11 amino acids. The CDR3 spells CSVGVNTEAFF. CDR3 sequence (DNA): TGCAGCGTTGGGGTGAACACTGAAGCTTTCTTT.

The chain links TRBV5-1 to TRBJ1-5; no definite D call. The CDR3 totals 13 residues. The V gene lost 2 bases and the J gene lost 6 bases, with 9 bases spanning the gap. Germline V gives CDR1 SGHRS, CDR2 YFSETQ. The DNA of the CDR3 is TGCGCCAGCAGCTTCGGGTCGGGTCAGCCCCAGCATTTT. It encodes CASSFGSGQPQHF. Combining the CDR3 with reference TRBV5-1 and TRBJ1-5 gives the whole variable domain KAGVTQTPRYLIKTRGQQVTLSCSPISGHRSVSWYQQTPGQGLQFLFEYFSETQRNKGNFPGRFSGRQFSNSRSEMNVSTLELGDSALYLCASSFGSGQPQHFGDGTRLSIL.

This chain joins TRBV15 and TRBJ2-2, with 9 bases that match TRBD1. The CDR3 sequence is 17 residues long. Trimming at V came to 0 bases and at J to 4 bases, leaving 6 bases not matched to a gene. Germline V gene sequence: CDR1 LNHNV, CDR2 YYDKDF (reference sequence). The CDR3 nucleotides read TGTGCCACCAGCAGAGAGCGACCGGGACAGGGCACCGGGGAGCTGTTTTTT. This sequence encodes CATSRERPGQGTGELFF.

The chain combines TRBV4-1 with TRBJ1-5, with no clear D. The CDR3 is 14 residues long. V was shortened by 1 base and J by 2 bases, with 6 bases between the two germline ends. The germline V gene encodes CDR1 MGHRA and CDR2 YSYEKL. CDR3 region: CASSQVLGNQPQHF. In DNA form, the CDR3 reads TGCGCCAGCAGCCAAGTGTTGGGCAATCAGCCCCAGCATTTT.

The chain uses TRBV7-8 and TRBJ2-7; 7 bases are a match to TRBD1. CDR1 SGHVS and CDR2 FQNEAQ come from the germline V gene. The CDR3 has 14 amino acids. J gave up 6 bases and V 5 bases, and 10 bases lay outside the gene matches. In DNA form, the CDR3 reads TGTGCCAGCAGCCTTGGGAAGGGGGCAAGCGAGCAGTACTTC. It translates to CASSLGKGASEQYF.

This sequence joins TRBV7-2 and TRBJ2-7, with TRBD2 as a possible D gene (6 bases). V was pared by 4 bases and J by 5 bases, with 24 bases between. The CDR3 covers 17 residues. Germline V gene lookup returns CDR1 SGHTA and CDR2 FQGNSA. The CDR3 reads CASSSNLFKSWGDEQYF. The CDR3 coding sequence is TGTGCCAGCAGCTCCAATTTATTTAAATCTTGGGGGGACGAGCAGTACTTC.

The CDR3 loop reads CASSVEPGTVSVLGYTF. DNA for the CDR3: TGTGCCAGCAGCGTAGAACCGGGGACCGTGTCGGTATTAGGCTACACCTTC. The chain employs TRBV2 and TRBJ1-2; D possibly corresponds to TRBD1 (5 bases). Germline V gene sequence: CDR1 SNHLY, CDR2 FYNNEI. The CDR3 consists of 17 residues. V lost 6 bases and J lost 8, with 28 bases in between.

This clone was found once. The rearrangement uses TRBV28 and TRBJ2-3; D not certain. V shed 10 bases and J shed 0 bases, with 8 bases lying between them. Germline V gene sequence: CDR1 MDHEN, CDR2 SYDVKM. This CDR3 contains 12 residues. The CDR3 DNA sequence: TGTGCCACCGGCACAAGCACAGATACGCAGTATTTT. Translated, it gives CATGTSTDTQYF. The variable domain in full, with the rest retrieved from reference TRBV28 and TRBJ2-3, is DVKVTQSSRYLVKRTGEKVFLECVQDMDHENMFWYRQDPGLGLRLIYFSYDVKMKEKGDIPEGYSVSREKKERFSLILESASTNQTSMYLCATGTSTDTQYFGPGTRLTVL.

V usage is TRBV28 and J usage is TRBJ1-2; D is unresolved. CDR3 length equals 12 residues. Trimming pared 3 bases from V and 3 bases from J, leaving 5 bases between. Looked up from germline, CDR1 is MDHEN and CDR2 is SYDVKM. The CDR3 DNA sequence: TGTGCCAGCAGTTTGGGCGACTATGGCTACACCTTC. Translating gives CASSLGDYGYTF.

The V call is TRBV6-4, the J call TRBJ2-7, with D possibly called TRBD1 or TRBD2 (5 bases each). CDR1 is MRHNA, CDR2 SNTAGT, per germline. The CDR3 is 14 amino acids. V lost 3 bases and J 2 bases, leaving 11 bases between the germline ends. CDR3 bases: TGTGCCAGCAGTGAACGACCGGGACCCTACGAGCAGTACTTC. It translates to CASSERPGPYEQYF.

This chain uses TRBV20-1 with TRBJ2-5; unclear D gene. Per germline, CDR1 DFQATT and CDR2 SNEGSKA (reference sequence). Trimming pared 3 bases from V and 10 bases from J, leaving 12 bases between. The CDR3 is made up of 11 amino acids. CDR3 sequence reads: CSASLDMVQYF. The CDR3 region has the DNA TGCAGTGCTAGTTTAGACATGGTCCAGTACTTC.

This chain uses TRBV19 with TRBJ1-5; weak D call: TRBD1 (5 bases). CDR1 is LNHDA and CDR2 is SQIVND in the germline V gene (reference sequence). The CDR3 runs 17 residues. V lost 0 bases, J lost 6 bases, and 18 bases lay in between. The CDR3, as DNA: TGTGCCAGTAGTATAGATCGGGGTTTCGGGGCTACTCAGCCCCAGCATTTT. Protein sequence: CASSIDRGFGATQPQHF.

This chain connects TRBV19 to TRBJ1-3; D is ambiguous. The CDR3 contains 12 residues. CDR1 LNHDA and CDR2 SQIVND come from the germline V gene (reference sequence). V was pared by 10 bases and J by 4 bases, with 11 bases between. CDR3 nucleotides: TGTGCCACCGAAACCCAGGGAAACACCATATATTTT. Residues: CATETQGNTIYF.

A single count supports this clone. V and J are TRBV4-3 and TRBJ1-4; 7 bases fit TRBD1. This CDR3 contains 15 residues. The V gene's germline CDR1 is LGHNA and CDR2 YSLEER. V dropped 1 base and J dropped 7; count of bases not matched to a gene: 6. CDR3 sequence reads: CASSQADRDGEKLFF. The CDR3 region has the DNA TGCGCCAGCAGCCAAGCCGACAGGGACGGTGAAAAACTGTTTTTT.

The chain has TRBV5-1 and TRBJ2-7; D is undetermined. The V and J ends lost 0 bases and 3 bases respectively, with 7 bases between them. The CDR3 has 13 residues. Germline V gene lookup returns CDR1 SGHRS and CDR2 YFSETQ. CDR3 protein: CASSLEVYYEQYF. CDR3 bases: TGCGCCAGCAGCTTGGAGGTCTACTACGAGCAGTACTTC.

This clone came up once. This chain uses TRBV2 with TRBJ2-1; D may be TRBD2 (6 bases). The V and J ends lost 5 bases and 10 bases respectively, with 12 bases between them. CDR3 length: 12 amino acids. Germline V gene data show CDR1 as SNHLY and CDR2 as FYNNEI. The CDR3 here is CASSQTSYEQFF. Written as DNA, the CDR3 is TGTGCCAGCAGTCAGACTAGTTACGAGCAGTTCTTC. Based on the CDR3 plus reference TRBV2 and TRBJ2-1, the full variable domain is EPEVTQTPSHQVTQMGQEVILRCVPISNHLYFYWYRQILGQKVEFLVSFYNNEISEKSEIFDDQFSVERPDGSNFTLKIRSTKLEDSAMYFCASSQTSYEQFFGPGTRLTVL.

The V gene is TRBV7-8, the J gene TRBJ2-1, with 7 nucleotides matching TRBD2. The J segment lost 8 bases and the V segment lost 8 bases, leaving 9 bases of the junction unmatched. Germline values: CDR1 SGHVS, CDR2 FQNEAQ. The CDR3 consists of 13 residues. CDR3 sequence: CASGRAYRDEQFF. The CDR3 bases are TGTGCCAGCGGGAGGGCTTATCGCGATGAGCAGTTCTTC.